The T cell receptor (beta chain) under discussion was sequenced for a study of T cells after yellow fever vaccination. This clonotype was counted at least ten times. Its antigen is not known. TCR cDNA was made by 5'RACE template switching, adding a universal primer site and UMIs. MiXCR was run by TCRdb on the 5' RACE reads, yielding one entry per CDR3 protein. The repertoire includes about 250,000 distinct CDR3 sequences, more than 3.5% of them detected once, and around 19% sits in the top ten. CDR1 SGHTA and CDR2 FQGNSA come from the germline V gene. Germline trimming cut 0 bases from V and 5 bases from J; bases unmatched to any gene: 9. This CDR3 region has 17 residues. Whole-study findings and limits: It was a small share of clonotypes that appeared in both CD4 and CD8 compartments. A large majority of primary-vaccination clones showed up again after the booster (roughly 95% CD4, approximately 90% CD8). It was the secondary response that reached its peak faster, day 5 versus 15, but it was weaker.

Specimen: PBMCs, collected 15 days after the yellow fever booster vaccination. This chain joins TRBV7-2 and TRBJ2-5, with 10 bases identical to TRBD2. This receptor was taken from a man aged 18-30 years who received the YFV17D yellow fever vaccine. CDR3 in amino acids: CASSLAPASGGQETQYF. The CDR3 nucleotides are TGTGCCAGCAGCTTAGCCCCCGCTAGCGGGGGTCAGGAGACCCAGTACTTC.